These 13 T cell receptor beta chains originate from one sample sequenced in a study of T cells in Graves' hyperthyroidism and ophthalmopathy. RNA transcripts yielded amplified TCR beta CDR3 regions. HTBI primers drove first-round RT-PCR of the TCR CDR3. One entry per CDR3 protein, called by TCRdb with MiXCR from the multiplex PCR reads. The sample lists roughly 380,000 distinct CDR3 sequences, over 11% occurring once. Sequenced input: blood. Receptors originate from an older woman with Graves' hyperthyroidism.

About this clonotype: A read error may explain this, as a much larger clone is one base away. CDR3 sequence reads: CASGPGEGQPRHF. In DNA, the CDR3 is TGTGCTAGTGGCCCGGGTGAGGGTCAGCCCCGGCATTTT. The chain uses TRBV12-5 and TRBJ1-5, with D unclear. Germline loops: CDR1 LGHNT, CDR2 FRNRAP. CDR3 length: 13 residues.

This clonotype showed up many times. This chain joins TRBV18 and TRBJ2-7; 10 positions agree with TRBD1. Germline V gene lookup returns CDR1 KGHSH and CDR2 LQKENI. This CDR3 spans 15 amino acids. After removal of 3 bases from V and 4 bases from J, the junction contained 6 bases not matched to a gene. The CDR3 DNA reads as TGTGCCAGCTCACCCACCGGGACAGGGGCATACGAGCAGTACTTC. This gives the protein CASSPTGTGAYEQYF.

The gene calls are TRBV19 and TRBJ1-2; D perhaps matches TRBD1 (6 bases). Trimming took 10 bases from V and 3 from J, leaving 27 bases between them. The CDR3 consists of 17 residues. Germline V gene data show CDR1 as LNHDA and CDR2 as SQIVND (reference sequence). The CDR3: CATLGSDSLPIYYGYTF. The CDR3 bases are TGTGCCACCCTAGGGTCGGACAGCCTACCTATTTACTATGGCTACACCTTC.

The V call is TRBV29-1, the J call TRBJ1-3; D not certain. The CDR3 is 12 amino acids. Germline CDR1 reads SQVTM; CDR2 reads ANQGSEA. V gave up 4 bases and J gave up 4 bases, with 8 bases separating them. The CDR3 loop is CSVGGFGNTIYF. The CDR3 nucleotides read TGCAGCGTTGGTGGGTTCGGAAACACCATATATTTT.

The chain has TRBV7-8 and TRBJ2-2, with 9 bases fitting TRBD1. V shed 5 bases, J shed 6 bases, and the junction held 16 bases outside the gene matches. CDR3 length equals 18 residues. Per germline, CDR1 SGHVS and CDR2 FQNEAQ. The CDR3 here is CASSPGQGSTLGPGELFF. CDR3 coding DNA: TGTGCCAGCAGCCCCGGACAGGGGTCTACTCTCGGTCCCGGGGAGCTGTTTTTT.

V gene TRBV9 combines with J gene TRBJ2-2, with 7 positions matching TRBD1. The CDR3 length is 15 residues. From germline, CDR1 is SGDLS and CDR2 YYNGEE. V was clipped by 0 bases and J by 6 bases; unmatched bases: 5. Written as DNA, the CDR3 is TGTGCCAGCAGCGTAGCTGAAACAGGGGCCGGGGAGCTGTTTTTT. Its translation: CASSVAETGAGELFF.

This clonotype was seen at least ten times. V gene TRBV2 combines with J gene TRBJ1-4; no clear D gene. V was shortened by 4 bases and J by 8 bases, with 11 bases between the two germline ends. The CDR3 length is 13 residues. Germline V gene lookup returns CDR1 SNHLY and CDR2 FYNNEI. The CDR3 spells CASSVLDREKLFF. DNA of the CDR3: TGTGCCAGCAGTGTCCTGGATAGGGAAAAACTGTTTTTT.

In this sample, this clonotype is medium-sized (0.01 to 0.1%). V usage is TRBV11-2 and J usage is TRBJ2-1, with unresolved D. Germline loops: CDR1 SGHAT, CDR2 FQNNGV. V lost 0 bases to trimming and J lost 9 bases, with 9 bases between them. The CDR3 extends over 13 amino acids. This chain's CDR3 is CASSLESGGEQFF. The CDR3 DNA reads TGTGCCAGCAGCTTAGAAAGTGGTGGTGAGCAGTTCTTC.

This clonotype appeared a few times. This chain connects TRBV7-6 to TRBJ2-2, with D possibly TRBD1 on 5 matching bases. Germline lookup yields CDR1 SGHVS and CDR2 FNYEAQ. CDR3 length: 13 amino acids. Deletions cut 6 bases from V and 3 bases from J, with 8 bases between. CDR3 in DNA: TGTGCCAGCAGTACAGGTTACACCGGGGAGCTGTTTTTT. As protein: CASSTGYTGELFF.

This clonotype was detected a few times. This chain links TRBV5-1 with TRBJ1-3; TRBD1 is a possible D gene (5 bases). Trimming cost V 4 bases and J 2 bases, with 13 bases left between them. From germline, CDR1 is SGHRS and CDR2 YFSETQ. This CDR3 has 15 residues. The CDR3 region has the DNA TGCGCCAGCAGCGACACTGGGGGGACTGGAAACACCATATATTTT. Translating gives CASSDTGGTGNTIYF. The whole variable domain, filled in from reference TRBV5-1 and TRBJ1-3, reads KAGVTQTPRYLIKTRGQQVTLSCSPISGHRSVSWYQQTPGQGLQFLFEYFSETQRNKGNFPGRFSGRQFSNSRSEMNVSTLELGDSALYLCASSDTGGTGNTIYFGEGSWLTVV.

The rearrangement uses TRBV14 and TRBJ2-1; TRBD2 matches at 9 bases. J gave up 1 base and V 4 bases, and 14 bases lay outside the gene matches. The germline CDR1 and CDR2 sequences are SGHDN and FVKESK. This CDR3 region has 19 residues. The CDR3 loop reads CASSPGLAEARSSYNEQFF. The CDR3 bases are TGTGCCAGCAGCCCGGGACTAGCCGAAGCGCGTAGTTCCTACAATGAGCAGTTCTTC.

This clonotype was found a few times. This chain joins TRBV10-3 and TRBJ2-3, with 10 bases that match TRBD2. The CDR3 covers 15 residues. The V gene's germline CDR1 is ENHRY and CDR2 SYGVKD. Losses at the gene ends were 10 bases for V and 2 bases for J; bases not matched to a gene: 9. CDR3 protein: CATGTSVYNTDTQYF. Written as DNA, the CDR3 is TGTGCCACCGGGACTAGCGTTTACAACACAGATACGCAGTATTTT.

The rearrangement links TRBV5-1 to TRBJ2-7; D is possibly TRBD2 (6 bases). Per the germline V gene, CDR1 is SGHRS and CDR2 is YFSETQ. This CDR3 has 15 amino acids. Trimming stripped 0 bases from V and 3 bases from J, with 13 bases between. DNA for the CDR3: TGCGCCAGCAGCTTGGGGGCGGAGGGCGTCTACGAGCAGTACTTC. This translates into CASSLGAEGVYEQYF. Full variable domain (missing parts from reference TRBV5-1 and TRBJ2-7): KAGVTQTPRYLIKTRGQQVTLSCSPISGHRSVSWYQQTPGQGLQFLFEYFSETQRNKGNFPGRFSGRQFSNSRSEMNVSTLELGDSALYLCASSLGAEGVYEQYFGPGTRLTVT.